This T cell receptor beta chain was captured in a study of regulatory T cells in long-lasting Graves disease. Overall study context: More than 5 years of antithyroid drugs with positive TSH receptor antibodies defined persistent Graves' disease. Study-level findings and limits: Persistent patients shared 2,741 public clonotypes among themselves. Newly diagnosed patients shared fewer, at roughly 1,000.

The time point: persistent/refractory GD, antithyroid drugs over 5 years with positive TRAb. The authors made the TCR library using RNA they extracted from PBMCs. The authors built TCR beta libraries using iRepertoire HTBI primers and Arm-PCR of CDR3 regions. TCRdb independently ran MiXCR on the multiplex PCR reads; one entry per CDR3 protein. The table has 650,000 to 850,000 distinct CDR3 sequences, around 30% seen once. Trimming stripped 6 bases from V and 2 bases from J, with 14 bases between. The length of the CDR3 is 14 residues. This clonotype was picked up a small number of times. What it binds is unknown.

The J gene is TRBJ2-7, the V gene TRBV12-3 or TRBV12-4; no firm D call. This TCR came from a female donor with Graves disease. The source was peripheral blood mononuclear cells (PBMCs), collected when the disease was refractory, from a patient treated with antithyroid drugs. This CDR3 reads CASRSLGMTYEQYF. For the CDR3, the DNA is TGTGCCAGCAGGTCCCTGGGGATGACCTACGAGCAGTACTTC.